A selection of T cell receptor beta chains follows, all from one sample in a study of shared clonotypes between healthy human individuals. Sequencing was performed with immunoSEQ multiplex PCR; in TCRdb, only in-frame clones are kept and a portion is missing. The table has about 1,800,000 clones, over 85% seen once. Material: naive CD8+ T cells sorted from blood. Receptors originate from a man between 18 and 29 years old in good health. Each CDR3 is given with its conserved first and last residue. Each record gives: D gene, clone size, J gene, V gene, CDR3 protein, CDR3 DNA. D genes are given only for firm matches. Not all rows give a size; the values are once, few, many and, for expanded clones, a class.

>.|.|TRBJ2-2|TRBV4-3
CASSQEGGGELFF
TGCGCCAGCAGCCAAGAGGGTGGTGGGGAGCTGTTTTTT
>TRBD1|.|TRBJ2-7|TRBV5-4
CASSRIGTGDEQYF
TGTGCCAGCAGCCGCATCGGGACAGGGGACGAGCAGTACTTC
>TRBD2|once|TRBJ2-5|TRBV2
CASRVTSGEETQYF
TGTGCCAGCAGGGTCACTAGCGGGGAAGAGACCCAGTACTTC
>.|.|TRBJ2-1|TRBV9
CASSVPSSAEQFF
TGTGCCAGCAGCGTCCCCTCTAGCGCTGAGCAGTTCTTC
>TRBD1|.|TRBJ2-7|TRBV27
CASSATGGWRDEQYF
TGTGCCAGCAGTGCTACAGGGGGCTGGCGCGACGAGCAGTACTTC
>TRBD1|.|TRBJ1-6|TRBV6-5
CASKPGQGAPALHF
TGTGCCAGCAAACCGGGACAGGGGGCCCCGGCCCTCCACTTT
>.|few|TRBJ2-3|TRBV5-4
CASSLVADTSTDTQYF
TGTGCCAGCAGCTTGGTAGCGGATACTAGCACAGATACGCAGTATTTT
>.|.|TRBJ2-5|TRBV7-9
CASSRQWLGETQYF
TGTGCCAGCAGTCGACAGTGGCTGGGAGAGACCCAGTACTTC
>.|.|TRBJ2-1|TRBV7-3
CASSWPTEQFF
TGTGCCAGCAGCTGGCCCACTGAGCAGTTCTTC
>.|.|TRBJ2-7|TRBV30
CAWSRDSREQYF
TGTGCCTGGTCCCGGGACTCGAGGGAGCAGTACTTC
>.|.|TRBJ2-5|TRBV5-6
CASKLERMGYQETQYF
TGTGCCAGCAAACTGGAACGGATGGGGTACCAAGAGACCCAGTACTTC
>.|.|TRBJ1-1|TRBV4-1
CASSPSVGYDTEAFF
TGCGCCAGCAGCCCCAGCGTTGGGTATGACACTGAAGCTTTCTTT
>.|.|TRBJ2-7|TRBV27
CASSSFGGSYEQYF
TGTGCCAGCAGTTCCTTTGGGGGGAGCTACGAGCAGTACTTC
>TRBD2|.|TRBJ2-1|TRBV4-3
CASSQEGGTGLSYNEQFF
TGCGCCAGCAGCCAAGAGGGAGGGACGGGATTATCTTACAATGAGCAGTTCTTC
>.|.|TRBJ1-1|TRBV6-5
CASSSDMNTEAFF
TGTGCCAGCAGCTCGGATATGAACACTGAAGCTTTCTTT
>.|.|TRBJ2-7|TRBV7-2
CASSPLGSGYEQYF
TGTGCCAGCAGCCCCCTCGGGAGCGGCTACGAGCAGTACTTC
>TRBD1|.|TRBJ2-7|TRBV18
CASSPSGGTGYYEQYF
TGTGCCAGCTCACCTTCTGGTGGGACAGGGTACTACGAGCAGTACTTC
>TRBD1|.|TRBJ2-7|TRBV9
CASSVGTGSLYEQYF
TGTGCCAGCAGCGTGGGGACAGGGTCTCTCTACGAGCAGTACTTC
>TRBD1|.|TRBJ2-7|TRBV4-1
CASSQEGTGTYEQYF
TGCGCCAGCAGCCAAGAAGGGACAGGGACCTACGAGCAGTACTTC
>.|.|TRBJ1-2|TRBV27
CASSSGGGYTF
TGTGCCAGCAGTTCCGGTGGGGGCTACACCTTC
>TRBD2|once|TRBJ2-7|TRBV4-3
CASSQLTGGPPYEQYF
TGCGCCAGCAGCCAATTAACGGGAGGGCCTCCCTACGAGCAGTACTTC
>.|.|TRBJ1-2|TRBV11-2
CASSGVGGYTF
TGTGCCAGCAGCGGGGTGGGTGGCTACACCTTC
>.|.|TRBJ1-2|TRBV7-9
CASSFDSEDYGYTF
TGTGCCAGCAGCTTTGACAGTGAAGACTATGGCTACACCTTC
>.|.|TRBJ2-7|TRBV4-1
CASSQEGLDYEQYF
TGCGCCAGCAGCCAAGAGGGCCTGGACTACGAGCAGTACTTC
>TRBD2|.|TRBJ2-7|TRBV6-5
CASSYGGGAYEQYF
TGTGCCAGCAGTTACGGCGGGGGAGCCTACGAGCAGTACTTC
>.|.|TRBJ2-1|TRBV7-9
CASRQLVGNEQFF
TGTGCCAGCAGGCAACTGGTTGGAAATGAGCAGTTCTTC
>.|.|TRBJ2-7|TRBV28
CASSYRDNGYEQYF
TGTGCCAGCAGCTACAGGGATAATGGTTACGAGCAGTACTTC
>.|.|TRBJ2-5|TRBV2
CASSDRLGLEETQYF
TGTGCCAGCAGTGACCGACTAGGCTTGGAAGAGACCCAGTACTTC
>.|.|TRBJ2-7|TRBV5-4
CASSFGRGGSYEQYF
TGTGCCAGCAGCTTCGGAAGGGGGGGCTCCTACGAGCAGTACTTC
>.|.|TRBJ1-5|TRBV7-9
CASSLEGQPQHF
TGTGCCAGCAGCTTAGAGGGGCAGCCCCAGCATTTT
>.|few|TRBJ1-2|TRBV25-1
CATGRGRIYGYTF
TGTGCCACCGGACGGGGGAGGATTTATGGCTACACCTTC
>.|.|TRBJ1-2|TRBV2
CASSEAWGRDYGYTF
TGTGCCAGCAGTGAAGCATGGGGGCGGGACTATGGCTACACCTTC
>TRBD1|.|TRBJ2-3|TRBV9
CASSVVPTGSTDTQYF
TGTGCCAGCAGCGTAGTGCCGACAGGGAGCACAGATACGCAGTATTTT
>TRBD2|.|TRBJ2-3|TRBV7-9
CASSPPSGRNTDTQYF
TGTGCCAGCAGCCCCCCGAGCGGGAGGAACACAGATACGCAGTATTTT
>TRBD1|.|TRBJ2-7|TRBV10-3
CAISELGPGQEDEQYF
TGTGCCATCAGTGAGTTAGGACCGGGACAGGAGGACGAGCAGTACTTC
>TRBD2|.|TRBJ2-3|TRBV19
CASSILAGGPFTDTQYF
TGTGCCAGTAGTATACTAGCGGGAGGCCCCTTCACAGATACGCAGTATTTT
>.|.|TRBJ1-1|TRBV5-4
CASSSAQLNTEAFF
TGTGCCAGCAGCTCGGCACAGTTGAACACTGAAGCTTTCTTT
>TRBD2|.|TRBJ2-7|TRBV2
CASSIARDYYEQYF
TGTGCCAGCAGTATCGCCCGGGACTACTACGAGCAGTACTTC
>.|.|TRBJ2-3|TRBV7-2
CASSPESDWTDTQYF
TGTGCCAGCAGCCCAGAGTCGGACTGGACAGATACGCAGTATTTT
>.|.|TRBJ1-1|TRBV9
CASSTPGTEAFF
TGTGCCAGCAGCACCCCAGGTACTGAAGCTTTCTTT
>.|.|TRBJ2-7|TRBV9
CASSVEGGAYEQYF
TGTGCCAGCAGCGTAGAAGGAGGGGCCTACGAGCAGTACTTC
>TRBD2|.|TRBJ2-3|TRBV19
CASSIATSDADTQYF
TGTGCCAGTAGTATAGCGACTAGCGACGCAGATACGCAGTATTTT
>TRBD1|.|TRBJ2-7|TRBV7-7
CASSSPGQGDYEQYF
TGTGCTAGCAGCTCACCGGGACAGGGGGACTACGAGCAGTACTTC